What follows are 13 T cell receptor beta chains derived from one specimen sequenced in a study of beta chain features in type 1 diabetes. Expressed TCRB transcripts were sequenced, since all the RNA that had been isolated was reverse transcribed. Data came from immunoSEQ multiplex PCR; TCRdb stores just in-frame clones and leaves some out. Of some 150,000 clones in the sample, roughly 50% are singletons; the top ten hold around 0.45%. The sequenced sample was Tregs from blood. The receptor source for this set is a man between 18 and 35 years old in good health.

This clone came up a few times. CDR3 in amino acids: CASRSEYAGELFF. DNA of the CDR3: TGTGCCAGTAGAAGTGAGTACGCCGGGGAGCTGTTTTTT. This rearrangement joins TRBV19 to TRBJ2-2; no firm D call. V lost 6 bases, J lost 6 bases, and 11 bases lay in between. Per the germline V gene, CDR1 is LNHDA and CDR2 is SQIVND (reference sequence). The CDR3 length is 13 residues. Looking up the rest from reference TRBV19 and TRBJ2-2 gives the full variable domain: DGGITQSPKYLFRKEGQNVTLSCEQNLNHDAMYWYRQDPGQGLRLIYYSQIVNDFQKGDIAEGYSVSREKKESFPLTVTSAQKNPTAFYLCASRSEYAGELFFGEGSRLTVL.

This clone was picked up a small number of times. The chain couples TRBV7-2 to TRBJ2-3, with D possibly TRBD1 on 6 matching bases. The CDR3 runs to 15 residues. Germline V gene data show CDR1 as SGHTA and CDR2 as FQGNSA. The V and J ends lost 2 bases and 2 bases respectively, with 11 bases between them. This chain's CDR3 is CASSLRGIITDTQYF. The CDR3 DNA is TGTGCCAGCAGCTTAAGGGGGATTATCACAGATACGCAGTATTTT.

The CDR3 is CASRTGGKQYF. CDR3 DNA sequence: TGTGCCAGCAGGACCGGGGGAAAGCAGTACTTC. J is TRBJ2-7 and V is TRBV2; D may be TRBD2 (6 bases). The germline V gene encodes CDR1 SNHLY and CDR2 FYNNEI. The CDR3 runs to 11 residues. Trimming removed 6 bases from V and 8 bases from J, with 11 bases in between.

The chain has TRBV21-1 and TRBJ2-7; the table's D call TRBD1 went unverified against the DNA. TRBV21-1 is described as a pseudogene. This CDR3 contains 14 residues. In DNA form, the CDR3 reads TGTGCCAGCAGCAACCGGGACAGGGGACTCGAGCAGTACTTC. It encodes CASSNRDRGLEQYF.

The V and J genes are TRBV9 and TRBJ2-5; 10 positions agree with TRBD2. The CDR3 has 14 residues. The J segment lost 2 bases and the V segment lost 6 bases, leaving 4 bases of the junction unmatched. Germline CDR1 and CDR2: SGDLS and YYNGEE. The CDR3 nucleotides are TGTGCCAGCAATAGCGGGGGGTCGCAAGAGACCCAGTACTTC. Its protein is CASNSGGSQETQYF.

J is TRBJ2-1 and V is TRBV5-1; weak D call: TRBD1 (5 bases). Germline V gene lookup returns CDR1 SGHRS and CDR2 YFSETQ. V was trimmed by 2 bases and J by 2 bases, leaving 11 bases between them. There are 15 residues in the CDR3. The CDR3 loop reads CASSLPQGTYNEQFF. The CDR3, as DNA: TGCGCCAGCAGCTTACCTCAGGGCACCTACAATGAGCAGTTCTTC.

For the CDR3, the DNA is TGTGCCAGCAGCGCTATGTATTTTCCGAATGAGCAGTTCTTC. This codes for CASSAMYFPNEQFF. The rearrangement uses TRBV7-3 and TRBJ2-1; D not resolved. V lost 5 bases, J lost 7 bases, and 15 bases lay in between. Germline assignment: CDR1 SGHTA and CDR2 FQGTGA. The CDR3 has 14 amino acids.

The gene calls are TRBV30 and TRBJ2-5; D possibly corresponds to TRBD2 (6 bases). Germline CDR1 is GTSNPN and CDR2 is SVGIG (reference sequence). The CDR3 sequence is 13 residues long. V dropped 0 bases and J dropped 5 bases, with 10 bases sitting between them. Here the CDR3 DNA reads TGTGCCTGGAGTGTAGGGACTCTCGAGACCCAGTACTTC. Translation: CAWSVGTLETQYF.

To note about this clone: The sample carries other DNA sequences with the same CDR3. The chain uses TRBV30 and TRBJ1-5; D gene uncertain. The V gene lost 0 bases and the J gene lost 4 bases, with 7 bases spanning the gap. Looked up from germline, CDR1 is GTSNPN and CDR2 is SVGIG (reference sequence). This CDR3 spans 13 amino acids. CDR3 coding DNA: TGTGCCTGGAGTGTAACGGGGAATCAGCCCCAGCATTTT. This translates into CAWSVTGNQPQHF.

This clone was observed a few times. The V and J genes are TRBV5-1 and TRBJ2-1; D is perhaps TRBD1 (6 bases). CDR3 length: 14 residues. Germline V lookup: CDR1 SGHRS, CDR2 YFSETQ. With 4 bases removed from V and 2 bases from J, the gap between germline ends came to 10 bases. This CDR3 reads CASSTGTPYNEQFF. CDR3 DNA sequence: TGCGCCAGCAGCACAGGGACACCCTACAATGAGCAGTTCTTC.

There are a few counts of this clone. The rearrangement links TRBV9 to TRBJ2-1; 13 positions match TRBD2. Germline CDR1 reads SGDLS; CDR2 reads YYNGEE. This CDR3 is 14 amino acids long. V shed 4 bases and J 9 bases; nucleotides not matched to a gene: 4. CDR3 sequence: CASSQGLAGLEQFF. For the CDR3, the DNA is TGTGCCAGCAGCCAGGGACTAGCGGGGCTTGAGCAGTTCTTC.

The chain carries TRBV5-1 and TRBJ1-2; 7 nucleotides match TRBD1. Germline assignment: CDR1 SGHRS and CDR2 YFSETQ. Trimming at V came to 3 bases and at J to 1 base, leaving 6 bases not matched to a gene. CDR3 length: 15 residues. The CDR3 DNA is TGCGCCAGCAGCTGGGGGACAGACCTTAACTATGGCTACACCTTC. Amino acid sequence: CASSWGTDLNYGYTF.

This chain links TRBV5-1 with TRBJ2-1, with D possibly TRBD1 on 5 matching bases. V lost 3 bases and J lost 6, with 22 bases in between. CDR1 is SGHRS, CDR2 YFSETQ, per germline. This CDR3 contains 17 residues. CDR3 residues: CASSYWGSPRGVNEQFF. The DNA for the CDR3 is TGCGCCAGCAGCTATTGGGGCTCCCCCCGCGGAGTCAATGAGCAGTTCTTC. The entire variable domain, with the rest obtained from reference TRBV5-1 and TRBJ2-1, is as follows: KAGVTQTPRYLIKTRGQQVTLSCSPISGHRSVSWYQQTPGQGLQFLFEYFSETQRNKGNFPGRFSGRQFSNSRSEMNVSTLELGDSALYLCASSYWGSPRGVNEQFFGPGTRLTVL.